This TCR beta chain was recorded in a study of T cells in Graves' hyperthyroidism and ophthalmopathy. Overall study findings and caveats: Researchers report that a 13 V-J model separated ophthalmopathy from stable hyperthyroidism. Blood shared most expanded thyroid clonotypes above 0.001.

Amplification of TCR beta CDR3 regions used RNA as the template. Using the HTBI primer set, a first-round RT-PCR was run on the TCR CDR3. TCRdb fed the multiplex PCR reads into MiXCR, producing one record per CDR3 protein. The table has a few hundred thousand distinct CDR3 sequences, over 15% seen once; the top ten hold around 15%. V lost 4 bases, J lost 1 base, and 4 bases stayed unmatched. CDR1 is SGHRS and CDR2 is YFSETQ in the germline V gene. There are 14 residues in the CDR3. The sample holds many counts of this clonotype. The antigen is unknown. Diagnosis relied on clinical symptoms, serum thyroxine and TRAb, thyroid ultrasound and orbital computed tomography. PBMCs were collected from a roughly 10 ml volume of fresh peripheral blood.

The sequence was collected from a middle-aged woman with Graves' ophthalmopathy. This chain connects TRBV5-1 to TRBJ2-5; TRBD1 agrees at 7 bases. The sample taken for sequencing was blood. The CDR3 region is CASSPTGPQETQYF. The CDR3 DNA follows: TGCGCCAGCAGCCCGACAGGGCCCCAAGAGACCCAGTACTTC. The full variable domain, with the rest looked up from reference TRBV5-1 and TRBJ2-5, is KAGVTQTPRYLIKTRGQQVTLSCSPISGHRSVSWYQQTPGQGLQFLFEYFSETQRNKGNFPGRFSGRQFSNSRSEMNVSTLELGDSALYLCASSPTGPQETQYFGPGTRLLVL.